This T cell receptor beta chain was captured in a study of T cells in Graves' hyperthyroidism and ophthalmopathy. This clonotype was picked up many times. The antigen remains unidentified. The study, taken as a whole, reports: Ophthalmopathy, as predicted by the model, came a median about six months after the prediction.

V was cut by 6 bases and J by 3 bases, with 12 bases left in between. CDR1 DFQATT and CDR2 SNEGSKA come from the germline V gene (reference sequence). The CDR3 loop spans 12 amino acids. From RNA transcripts, TCR beta CDR3 regions were amplified. The TCR CDR3 first-round RT-PCR relied on the HTBI primer set. TCRdb re-analysed the multiplex PCR reads in MiXCR, keeping a single row per CDR3 protein. The sample lists some 620,000 distinct CDR3 sequences; 16% were seen once. The definition of stable Graves' hyperthyroidism was no ophthalmopathy progression within 18 months. Diagnosing involved the use of clinical symptoms, serum thyroxine and TRAb, thyroid ultrasound and orbital computed tomography.

The clonotype was recovered from a woman younger than 45 with Graves' hyperthyroidism. The V and J genes are TRBV20-1 and TRBJ2-7, with a weak D call TRBD1 (6 bases). Sequencing was carried out using blood. CDR3 nucleotides: TGCAGTGCCGACGAACAGGGCTACGAGCAGTACTTC. It translates to CSADEQGYEQYF.